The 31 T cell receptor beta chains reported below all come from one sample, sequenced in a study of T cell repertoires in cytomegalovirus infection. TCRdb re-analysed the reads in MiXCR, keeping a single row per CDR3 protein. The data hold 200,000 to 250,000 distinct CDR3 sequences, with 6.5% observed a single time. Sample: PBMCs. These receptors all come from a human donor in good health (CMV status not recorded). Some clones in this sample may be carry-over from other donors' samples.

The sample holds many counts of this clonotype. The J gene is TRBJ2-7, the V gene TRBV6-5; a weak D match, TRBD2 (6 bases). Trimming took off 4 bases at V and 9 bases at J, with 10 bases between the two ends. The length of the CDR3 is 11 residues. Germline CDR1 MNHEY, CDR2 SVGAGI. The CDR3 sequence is CASSSAGSQYF. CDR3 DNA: TGTGCCAGCAGTTCCGCGGGGTCGCAGTACTTC.

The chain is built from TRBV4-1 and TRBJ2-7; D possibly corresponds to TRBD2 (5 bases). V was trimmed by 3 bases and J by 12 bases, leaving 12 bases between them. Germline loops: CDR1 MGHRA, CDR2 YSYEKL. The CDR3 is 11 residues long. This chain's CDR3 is CASSQGESRYF. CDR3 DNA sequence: TGCGCCAGCAGCCAGGGAGAGAGCCGGTACTTC.

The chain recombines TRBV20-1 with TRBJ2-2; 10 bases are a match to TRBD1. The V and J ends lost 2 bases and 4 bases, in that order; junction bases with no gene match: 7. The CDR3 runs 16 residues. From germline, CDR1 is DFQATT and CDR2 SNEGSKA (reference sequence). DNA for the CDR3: TGCAGTGCTAGACTGCGACAGGGGGCAATCACCGGGGAGCTGTTTTTT. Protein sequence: CSARLRQGAITGELFF.

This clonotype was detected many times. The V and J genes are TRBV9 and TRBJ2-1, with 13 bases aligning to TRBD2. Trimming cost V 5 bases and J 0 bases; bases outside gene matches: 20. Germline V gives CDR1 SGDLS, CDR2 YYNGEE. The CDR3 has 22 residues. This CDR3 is CASSSPTPGLAGFSSSYNEQFF. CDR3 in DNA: TGTGCCAGCAGTAGTCCAACCCCGGGACTAGCGGGATTCTCGAGCTCCTACAATGAGCAGTTCTTC. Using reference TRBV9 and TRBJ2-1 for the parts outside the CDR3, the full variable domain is DSGVTQTPKHLITATGQRVTLRCSPRSGDLSVYWYQQSLDQGLQFLIQYYNGEERAKGNILERFSAQQFPDLHSELNLSSLELGDSALYFCASSSPTPGLAGFSSSYNEQFFGPGTRLTVL.

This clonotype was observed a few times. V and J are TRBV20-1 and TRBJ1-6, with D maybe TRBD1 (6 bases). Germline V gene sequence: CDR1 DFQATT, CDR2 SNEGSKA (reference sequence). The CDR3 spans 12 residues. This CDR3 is CTPGQPGSPLHF. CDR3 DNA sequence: TGCACCCCTGGACAGCCGGGATCACCCCTCCACTTT.

In nucleotides, the CDR3 is TGCAGCACCCTAGGGGGGGCGTGGGGGGATACGCAGTATTTT. Protein: CSTLGGAWGDTQYF. The rearrangement links TRBV29-1 to TRBJ2-3, with a possible D match to TRBD2 (7 bases). The CDR3 has 14 amino acids. V was trimmed by 8 bases and J by 6 bases, leaving 21 bases between them. The germline CDR1 and CDR2 sequences are SQVTM and ANQGSEA.

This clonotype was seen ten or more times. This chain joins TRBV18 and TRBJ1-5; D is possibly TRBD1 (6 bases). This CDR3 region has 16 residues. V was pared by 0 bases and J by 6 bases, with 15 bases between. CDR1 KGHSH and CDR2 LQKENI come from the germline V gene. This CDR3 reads CASSPPGSGVGQPQHF. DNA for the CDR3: TGTGCCAGCTCACCACCGGGTTCAGGGGTTGGTCAGCCCCAGCATTTT.

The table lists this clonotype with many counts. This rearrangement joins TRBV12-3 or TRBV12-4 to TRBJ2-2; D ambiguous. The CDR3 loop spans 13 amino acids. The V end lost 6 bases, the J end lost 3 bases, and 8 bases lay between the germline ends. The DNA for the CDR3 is TGTGCCAGCAGCCAAGCCTACACCGGGGAGCTGTTTTTT. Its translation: CASSQAYTGELFF.

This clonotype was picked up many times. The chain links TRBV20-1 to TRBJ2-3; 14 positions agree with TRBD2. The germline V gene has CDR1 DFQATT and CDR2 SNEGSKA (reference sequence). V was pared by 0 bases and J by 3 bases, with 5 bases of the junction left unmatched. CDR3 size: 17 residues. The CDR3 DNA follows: TGCAGTGCTAGAGATCGAGGACTAGCGGGGGGAACAGATACGCAGTATTTT. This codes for CSARDRGLAGGTDTQYF.

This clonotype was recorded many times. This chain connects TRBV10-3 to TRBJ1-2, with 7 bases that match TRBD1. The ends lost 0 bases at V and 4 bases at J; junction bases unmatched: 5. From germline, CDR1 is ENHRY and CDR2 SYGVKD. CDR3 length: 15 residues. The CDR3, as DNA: TGTGCCATCAGTGAGTCGATTGGGACAGCCTATGGCTACACCTTC. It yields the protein CAISESIGTAYGYTF.

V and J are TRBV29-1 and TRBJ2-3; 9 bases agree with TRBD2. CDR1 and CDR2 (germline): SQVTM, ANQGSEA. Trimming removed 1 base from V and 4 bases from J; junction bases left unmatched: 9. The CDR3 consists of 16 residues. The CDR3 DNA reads TGCAGCGTTGAAGGGGAGCGGGGGGTTACCGCAGATACGCAGTATTTT. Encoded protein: CSVEGERGVTADTQYF.

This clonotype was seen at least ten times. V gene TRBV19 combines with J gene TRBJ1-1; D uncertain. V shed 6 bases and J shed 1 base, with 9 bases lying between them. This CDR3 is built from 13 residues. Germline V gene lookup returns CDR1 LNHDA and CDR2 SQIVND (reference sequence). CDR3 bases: TGTGCCAGTAGGAGATCACCGAACACTGAAGCTTTCTTT. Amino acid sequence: CASRRSPNTEAFF.

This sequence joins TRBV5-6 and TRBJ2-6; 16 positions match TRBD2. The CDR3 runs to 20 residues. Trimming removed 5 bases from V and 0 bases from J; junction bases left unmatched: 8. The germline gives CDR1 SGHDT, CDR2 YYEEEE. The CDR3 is CASSFPGLAGGVSGANVLTF. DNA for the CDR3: TGTGCCAGCAGTTTTCCGGGACTAGCGGGGGGGGTCTCTGGGGCCAACGTCCTGACTTTC.

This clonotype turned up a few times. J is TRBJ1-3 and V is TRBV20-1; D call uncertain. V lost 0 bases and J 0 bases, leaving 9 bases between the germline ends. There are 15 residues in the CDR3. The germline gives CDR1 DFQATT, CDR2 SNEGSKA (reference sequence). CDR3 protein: CSARDGSSSGNTIYF. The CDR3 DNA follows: TGCAGTGCTAGAGATGGGTCCAGCTCTGGAAACACCATATATTTT.

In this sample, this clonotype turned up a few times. The CDR3 region has the DNA TGTGCCATCCCCGACGGCACAGTCTCCTACGAGCAGTACTTC. It translates to CAIPDGTVSYEQYF. This chain links TRBV10-3 with TRBJ2-7; D is unclear. This CDR3 region has 14 residues. V was trimmed by 8 bases and J by 0 bases, leaving 14 bases between them. Germline V gene sequence: CDR1 ENHRY, CDR2 SYGVKD.

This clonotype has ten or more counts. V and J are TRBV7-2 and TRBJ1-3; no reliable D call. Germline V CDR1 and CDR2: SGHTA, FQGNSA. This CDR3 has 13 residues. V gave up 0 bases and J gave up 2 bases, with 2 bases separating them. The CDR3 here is CASSLAAGNTIYF. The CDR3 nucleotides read TGTGCCAGCAGCTTAGCTGCTGGAAACACCATATATTTT.

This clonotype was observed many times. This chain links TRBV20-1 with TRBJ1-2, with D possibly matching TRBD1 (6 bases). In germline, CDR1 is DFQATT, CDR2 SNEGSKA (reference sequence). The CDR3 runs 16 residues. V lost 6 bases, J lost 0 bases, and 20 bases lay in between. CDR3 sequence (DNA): TGCAGTGCCCTGGGACAATTCGCTTATTCTAACTATGGCTACACCTTC. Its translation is CSALGQFAYSNYGYTF.

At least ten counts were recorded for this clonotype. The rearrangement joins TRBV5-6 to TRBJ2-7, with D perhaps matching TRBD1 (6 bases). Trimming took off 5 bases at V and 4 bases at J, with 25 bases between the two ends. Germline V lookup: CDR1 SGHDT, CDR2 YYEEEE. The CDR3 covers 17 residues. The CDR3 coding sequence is TGTGCCAGCAGAAAGCTTGGAGTGTCGGACAGTGGATACGAGCAGTACTTC. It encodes CASRKLGVSDSGYEQYF.

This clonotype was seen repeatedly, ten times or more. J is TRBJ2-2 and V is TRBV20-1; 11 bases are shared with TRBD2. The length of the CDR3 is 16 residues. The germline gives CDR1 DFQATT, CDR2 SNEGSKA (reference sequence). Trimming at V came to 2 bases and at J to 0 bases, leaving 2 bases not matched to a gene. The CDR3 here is CSARLAGGPNTGELFF. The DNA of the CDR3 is TGCAGTGCTAGACTAGCGGGGGGCCCGAACACCGGGGAGCTGTTTTTT.

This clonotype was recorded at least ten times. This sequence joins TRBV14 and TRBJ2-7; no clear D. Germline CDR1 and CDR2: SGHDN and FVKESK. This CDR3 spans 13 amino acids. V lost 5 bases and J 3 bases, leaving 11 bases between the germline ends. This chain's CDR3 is CASSEQPIYEQYF. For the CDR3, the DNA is TGTGCCAGCAGCGAACAGCCTATCTACGAGCAGTACTTC. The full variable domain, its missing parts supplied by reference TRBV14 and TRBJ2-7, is EAGVTQFPSHSVIEKGQTVTLRCDPISGHDNLYWYRRVMGKEIKFLLHFVKESKQDESGMPNNRFLAERTGGTYSTLKVQPAELEDSGVYFCASSEQPIYEQYFGPGTRLTVT.

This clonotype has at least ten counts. The CDR3 DNA follows: TGTGCCAGCAGTCCCTCGGACAGGGGTCCTAATGAAAAACTGTTTTTT. This codes for CASSPSDRGPNEKLFF. V and J are TRBV28 and TRBJ1-4, with 9 positions matching TRBD1. The CDR3 is 16 residues long. The V and J ends lost 5 bases and 3 bases, in that order; junction bases with no gene match: 7. Germline CDR1 reads MDHEN; CDR2 reads SYDVKM.

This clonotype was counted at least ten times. CDR3 in DNA: TGTGCCAGCACCTACGGATTCCGAAACACCATATATTTT. As protein: CASTYGFRNTIYF. The V and J genes are TRBV12-3 or TRBV12-4 and TRBJ1-3; D is unresolved. The CDR3 length is 13 residues. The V end lost 7 bases, the J end lost 5 bases, and 12 bases lay between the germline ends.

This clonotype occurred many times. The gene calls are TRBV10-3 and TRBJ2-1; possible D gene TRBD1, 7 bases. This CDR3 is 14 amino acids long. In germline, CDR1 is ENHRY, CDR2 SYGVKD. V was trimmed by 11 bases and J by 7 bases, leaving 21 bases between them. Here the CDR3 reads CAARGAGGSNEQFF. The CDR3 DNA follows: TGTGCCGCACGCGGGGCAGGGGGTTCAAATGAGCAGTTCTTC.

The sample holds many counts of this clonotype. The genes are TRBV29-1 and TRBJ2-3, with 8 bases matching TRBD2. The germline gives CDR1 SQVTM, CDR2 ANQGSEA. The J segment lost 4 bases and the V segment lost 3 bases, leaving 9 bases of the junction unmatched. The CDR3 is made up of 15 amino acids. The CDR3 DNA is TGCAGCGTTGAGAGCCGGGGGGGAGGCCCAGATACGCAGTATTTT. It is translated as CSVESRGGGPDTQYF.

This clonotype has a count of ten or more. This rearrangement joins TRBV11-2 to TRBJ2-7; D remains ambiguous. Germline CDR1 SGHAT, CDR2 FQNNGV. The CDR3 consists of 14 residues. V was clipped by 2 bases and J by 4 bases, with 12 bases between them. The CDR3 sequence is CASSLRHSLYEQYF. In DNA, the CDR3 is TGTGCCAGCAGCTTAAGGCACTCCCTTTACGAGCAGTACTTC.

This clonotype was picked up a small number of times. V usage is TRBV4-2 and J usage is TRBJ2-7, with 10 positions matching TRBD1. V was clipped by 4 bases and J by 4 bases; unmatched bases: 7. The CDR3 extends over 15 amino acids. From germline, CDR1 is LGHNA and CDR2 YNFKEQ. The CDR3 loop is CASSLDRGQLYEQYF. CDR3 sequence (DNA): TGTGCCAGCAGCCTAGACAGGGGGCAATTGTACGAGCAGTACTTC.

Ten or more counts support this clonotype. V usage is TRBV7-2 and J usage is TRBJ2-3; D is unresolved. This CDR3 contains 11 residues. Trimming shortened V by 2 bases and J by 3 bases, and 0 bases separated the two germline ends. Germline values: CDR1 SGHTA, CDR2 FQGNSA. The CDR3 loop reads CASSLTDTQYF. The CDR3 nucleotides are TGTGCCAGCAGCTTAACAGATACGCAGTATTTT.

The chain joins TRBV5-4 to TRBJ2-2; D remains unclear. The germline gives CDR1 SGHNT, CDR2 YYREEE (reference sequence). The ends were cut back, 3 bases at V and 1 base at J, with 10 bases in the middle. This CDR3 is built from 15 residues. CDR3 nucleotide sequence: TGTGCCAGCAGCTATAACGAGCTGAACACCGGGGAGCTGTTTTTT. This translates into CASSYNELNTGELFF.

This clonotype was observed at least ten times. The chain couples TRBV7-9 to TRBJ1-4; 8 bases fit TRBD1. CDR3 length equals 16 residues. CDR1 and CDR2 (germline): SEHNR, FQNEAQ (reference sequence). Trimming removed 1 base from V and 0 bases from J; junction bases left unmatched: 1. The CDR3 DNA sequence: TGTGCCAGCAGCTTAGGACAGGGGACAACTAATGAAAAACTGTTTTTT. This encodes CASSLGQGTTNEKLFF.

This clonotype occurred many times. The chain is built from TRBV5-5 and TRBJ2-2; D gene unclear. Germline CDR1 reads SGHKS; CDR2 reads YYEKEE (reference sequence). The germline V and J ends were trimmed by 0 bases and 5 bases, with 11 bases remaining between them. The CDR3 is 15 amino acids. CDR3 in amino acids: CASSLGLARTGELFF. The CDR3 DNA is TGTGCCAGCAGCTTGGGACTCGCGAGGACCGGGGAGCTGTTTTTT.

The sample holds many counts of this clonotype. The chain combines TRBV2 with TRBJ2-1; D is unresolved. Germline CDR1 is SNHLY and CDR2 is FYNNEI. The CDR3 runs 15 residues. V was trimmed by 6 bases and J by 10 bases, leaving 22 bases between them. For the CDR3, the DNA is TGTGCCAGCAGCATGGCACCCGGAAACGTGGGAGAGCAGTTCTTC. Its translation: CASSMAPGNVGEQFF.